This TCR beta chain was retrieved from a study of Ad26.COV2.S vaccination and SARS-CoV-2 variants. Study-wide findings and caveats: The study found higher spike-specific TCR breadth in vaccine than placebo recipients. Estimates derived from TCR breadth and depth analyses may have underestimated total T cell responses. Substantial breadth was reported for post-vaccination spike-specific CD8+ and CD4+ T cells. Vaccine and placebo recipients had comparable breadth of non-spike TCRs.

The germline gives CDR1 SSHAT, CDR2 FNYEAQ (reference sequence). V lost 5 bases to trimming and J lost 5 bases, with 6 bases between them. This CDR3 has 12 amino acids. This clone has a handful of counts. The antigen remains unidentified. This table comes from immunoSEQ multiplex PCR, and its TCRdb copy is limited to in-frame clones, with some not included. The sample holds tens of thousands of clones; approximately 83% are singletons and the top ten take around half. This sequence originates from a human donor who had recovered from COVID-19. The sample was peripheral blood, taken after recovery from COVID-19. The chain employs TRBV7-7 and TRBJ2-2, with D possibly being TRBD1 (5 bases). Written as DNA, the CDR3 is TGTGCCAGCAGCCCAGGGACCGGGGAGCTGTTTTTT. Translated: CASSPGTGELFF.